What follows are 27 T cell receptor beta chains derived from one specimen sequenced in a study of T cell changes during pregnancy in multiple sclerosis. This table comes from immunoSEQ multiplex PCR, and its TCRdb copy is limited to in-frame clones, with some not included. The sample has about 41,000 clones, about 89% seen once. The sequenced sample was CD4+ T cells from peripheral blood mononuclear cells, obtained in the first trimester of pregnancy. The receptors here all came from a female donor with multiple sclerosis, enrolled in a pregnancy study.

V and J are TRBV5-5 and TRBJ1-1; a possible D gene is TRBD1 (6 bases). The V end was cut by 3 bases, the J end by 4 bases, with 10 bases between. The CDR3 runs 13 residues. Germline CDR1 and CDR2: SGHKS and YYEKEE (reference sequence). Here the CDR3 DNA reads TGTGCCAGCAGCTCGATGGACAGCACTGAAGCTTTCTTT. Translated, it gives CASSSMDSTEAFF. The whole variable domain, remainder taken from reference TRBV5-5 and TRBJ1-1, is DAGVTQSPTHLIKTRGQQVTLRCSPISGHKSVSWYQQVLGQGPQFIFQYYEKEERGRGNFPDRFSARQFPNYSSELNVNALLLGDSALYLCASSSMDSTEAFFGQGTRLTVV.

The V call is TRBV30, the J call TRBJ2-7; 7 bases map to TRBD2. With 4 bases clipped from V and 7 bases from J, the junction kept 10 bases outside the gene matches. This CDR3 contains 13 residues. Germline V gene lookup returns CDR1 GTSNPN and CDR2 SVGIG (reference sequence). CDR3 sequence: CAWNDAGVGEQYF. In DNA form, the CDR3 reads TGTGCCTGGAATGACGCGGGGGTAGGTGAGCAGTACTTC.

The rearrangement links TRBV28 to TRBJ1-1; tentatively, D is TRBD1 (6 bases). This CDR3 spans 14 amino acids. Germline CDR1 MDHEN, CDR2 SYDVKM. Trimming shortened V by 1 base and J by 6 bases, and 12 bases separated the two germline ends. CDR3 sequence (DNA): TGTGCCAGCAGTTTATTGGGGGCGCCCCCTGAAGCTTTCTTT. As protein: CASSLLGAPPEAFF. Combining the CDR3 with reference TRBV28 and TRBJ1-1 gives the whole variable domain DVKVTQSSRYLVKRTGEKVFLECVQDMDHENMFWYRQDPGLGLRLIYFSYDVKMKEKGDIPEGYSVSREKKERFSLILESASTNQTSMYLCASSLLGAPPEAFFGQGTRLTVV.

The gene calls are TRBV11-2 and TRBJ1-3, with D possibly matching TRBD1 (6 bases). This CDR3 is built from 13 residues. Looked up from germline, CDR1 is SGHAT and CDR2 is FQNNGV. The V gene lost 5 bases and the J gene lost 9 bases, with 14 bases spanning the gap. CDR3 residues: CASSGSGGGTIYF. Written as DNA, the CDR3 is TGTGCCAGCAGCGGGTCGGGGGGCGGCACCATATATTTT.

V and J are TRBV7-2 and TRBJ1-3; tentatively, D is TRBD1 (5 bases). Trimming removed 1 base at V and 2 bases at J, with 9 bases between. Germline loops: CDR1 SGHTA, CDR2 FQGNSA. CDR3 size: 15 residues. CDR3 loop: CASSLGRGTGNTIYF. The CDR3 DNA is TGTGCCAGCAGCTTAGGAAGGGGTACTGGAAACACCATATATTTT.

Notes on this clone: The same CDR3 also results from other DNA sequences found in this sample. This chain connects TRBV7-2 to TRBJ1-1; no definite D call. Germline CDR1 is SGHTA and CDR2 is FQGNSA. V lost 4 bases, J lost 7 bases, and 13 bases lay in between. The CDR3 is 13 amino acids. DNA of the CDR3: TGTGCCAGCAGCTCAATGCCCGGGATTGAAGCTTTCTTT. Protein sequence: CASSSMPGIEAFF. The whole variable domain, filled in from reference TRBV7-2 and TRBJ1-1, reads GAGVSQSPSNKVTEKGKDVELRCDPISGHTALYWYRQSLGQGLEFLIYFQGNSAPDKSGLPSDRFSAERTGGSVSTLTIQRTQQEDSAVYLCASSSMPGIEAFFGQGTRLTVV.

V usage is TRBV28 and J usage is TRBJ1-1; 10 positions match TRBD1. From germline, CDR1 is MDHEN and CDR2 SYDVKM. Trimming removed 9 bases from V and 0 bases from J; junction bases left unmatched: 13. This CDR3 comprises 17 residues. CDR3 DNA: TGTGCCAGTCCTCCGCCGGGACAGGGGCGACTGAACACTGAAGCTTTCTTT. The encoded protein is CASPPPGQGRLNTEAFF.

The V and J genes are TRBV6-5 and TRBJ1-2, with D tentatively TRBD1 (5 bases). There are 14 residues in the CDR3. V dropped 6 bases and J dropped 1 base, with 12 bases sitting between them. Germline loops: CDR1 MNHEY, CDR2 SVGAGI. CDR3 sequence reads: CASRGGADNYGYTF. The CDR3, as DNA: TGTGCCAGCAGGGGGGGTGCGGATAACTATGGCTACACCTTC.

The chain links TRBV19 to TRBJ2-7, with D possibly matching TRBD2 (6 bases). There are 14 residues in the CDR3. The germline V gene has CDR1 LNHDA and CDR2 SQIVND (reference sequence). Trimming took 5 bases from V and 0 from J, leaving 11 bases between them. The CDR3 protein is CASSPGLRSYEQYF. Here the CDR3 DNA reads TGTGCCAGTAGTCCGGGACTCCGCTCCTACGAGCAGTACTTC.

This chain joins TRBV7-2 and TRBJ1-2, with 9 nucleotides matching TRBD1. This CDR3 is 13 amino acids long. Per the germline V gene, CDR1 is SGHTA and CDR2 is FQGNSA. V was pared by 4 bases and J by 4 bases, with 1 base of the junction left unmatched. The CDR3 loop reads CASSSTGGYGYTF. CDR3 DNA: TGTGCCAGCAGCTCGACAGGGGGCTATGGCTACACCTTC. Full variable domain (outside the CDR3, taken from reference TRBV7-2 and TRBJ1-2): GAGVSQSPSNKVTEKGKDVELRCDPISGHTALYWYRQSLGQGLEFLIYFQGNSAPDKSGLPSDRFSAERTGGSVSTLTIQRTQQEDSAVYLCASSSTGGYGYTFGSGTRLTVV.

This chain joins TRBV7-2 and TRBJ2-1; no clear D gene. V lost 4 bases and J 14 bases, leaving 18 bases between the germline ends. The CDR3 has 13 residues. CDR1 and CDR2 from the germline V gene are SGHTA and FQGNSA. In DNA form, the CDR3 reads TGTGCCAGCAGCTGGCCTGATAGCCCCCGGGAGTTCTTC. Translating it yields CASSWPDSPREFF.

The chain recombines TRBV27 with TRBJ2-5; D is uncertain. V was trimmed by 4 bases and J by 0 bases, leaving 9 bases between them. CDR1 and CDR2 (germline): MNHEY, SMNVEV (reference sequence). CDR3 length: 14 residues. The CDR3 is CASSSRKYQETQYF. Written as DNA, the CDR3 is TGTGCCAGCAGTTCCAGAAAGTACCAAGAGACCCAGTACTTC.

In this sample, this clone turned up once. In DNA form, the CDR3 reads TGCGCCAGCAGCCAAGAGCGAAGGCTAGCGGGTTCCAAAAACATTCAGTACTTC. It translates to CASSQERRLAGSKNIQYF. The chain carries TRBV4-3 and TRBJ2-4, with 8 bases identical to TRBD2. Trimming cost V 0 bases and J 2 bases; bases outside gene matches: 9. The CDR3 sequence is 18 residues long. Germline assignment: CDR1 LGHNA and CDR2 YSLEER.

The V gene is TRBV19, the J gene TRBJ2-5, with 12 bases that match TRBD2. The germline gives CDR1 LNHDA, CDR2 SQIVND (reference sequence). V lost 5 bases to trimming and J lost 5 bases; unmatched junction nucleotides: 9. The CDR3 contains 16 residues. In nucleotides, the CDR3 is TGTGCCAGTAGTCGGACTAGCGGGGCCCTTCGGGAGACCCAGTACTTC. It translates to CASSRTSGALRETQYF.

The chain has TRBV12-5 and TRBJ1-1; weak D call: TRBD1 (6 bases). Germline CDR1 and CDR2: LGHNT and FRNRAP. The CDR3 is made up of 15 amino acids. Trimming pared 3 bases from V and 2 bases from J, leaving 13 bases between. CDR3 in DNA: TGTGCTAGTGGTTTAGGTGGGACACGTAACACTGAAGCTTTCTTT. It specifies CASGLGGTRNTEAFF.

The chain carries TRBV28 and TRBJ2-2; D may be TRBD2 (5 bases). Germline assignment: CDR1 MDHEN and CDR2 SYDVKM. Between the trimmed V and J ends, which lost 7 bases and 7 bases, there was a span of 13 bases. The CDR3 contains 13 residues. CDR3 region: CASTRRGYGELFF. The CDR3 DNA reads as TGTGCCAGCACCAGGAGAGGGTACGGGGAGCTGTTTTTT.

V usage is TRBV10-3 and J usage is TRBJ2-2, with 12 bases fitting TRBD2. The germline CDR1 and CDR2 sequences are ENHRY and SYGVKD. Trimming cost V 6 bases and J 4 bases; bases outside gene matches: 3. The CDR3 sequence is 15 residues long. The CDR3 DNA follows: TGTGCCATCAGAGCACTAGCGGGAGGCACCGGGGAGCTGTTTTTT. Translated, it gives CAIRALAGGTGELFF.

The chain uses TRBV27 and TRBJ2-7; 7 nucleotides align to TRBD1. This CDR3 is built from 15 residues. V was clipped by 5 bases and J by 2 bases; unmatched bases: 9. CDR1 and CDR2 (germline): MNHEY, SMNVEV (reference sequence). CDR3: CASSPTTGAAYEQYF. The CDR3 DNA follows: TGTGCCAGCAGTCCGACAACAGGGGCCGCCTACGAGCAGTACTTC.

This rearrangement joins TRBV7-3 to TRBJ2-7, with 16 nucleotides matching TRBD2. The ends lost 5 bases at V and 7 bases at J; junction bases unmatched: 8. CDR1 SGHTA and CDR2 FQGTGA come from the germline V gene. This CDR3 region has 16 residues. The CDR3 protein is CASSPGGLAGGGEQYF. CDR3 nucleotide sequence: TGTGCCAGCAGCCCTGGGGGACTAGCGGGAGGGGGTGAGCAGTACTTC.

V gene TRBV18 combines with J gene TRBJ2-1, with D possibly being TRBD2 (5 bases). The germline CDR1 and CDR2 sequences are KGHSH and LQKENI. The CDR3 totals 15 residues. Trimming took off 4 bases at V and 1 base at J, with 11 bases between the two ends. In DNA form, the CDR3 reads TGTGCCAGCTCACAGGACCCGGGGTCCTACAATGAGCAGTTCTTC. This codes for CASSQDPGSYNEQFF.

The rearrangement uses TRBV2 and TRBJ2-3, with TRBD2 as a possible D gene (6 bases). Trimming cost V 6 bases and J 4 bases, with 23 bases left between them. This CDR3 region has 17 residues. Looked up from germline, CDR1 is SNHLY and CDR2 is FYNNEI. Written as DNA, the CDR3 is TGTGCCAGCAGGGGACCTCTTACTAGGGACTCTTCAGATACGCAGTATTTT. Translated, it gives CASRGPLTRDSSDTQYF.

This chain uses TRBV27 with TRBJ2-7; 12 positions agree with TRBD1. Germline V gives CDR1 MNHEY, CDR2 SMNVEV (reference sequence). Trimming at V came to 8 bases and at J to 6 bases, leaving 11 bases not matched to a gene. The CDR3 sequence is 15 residues long. The CDR3 coding sequence is TGTGCCAGCGCCCGAGGGGGACAGGGGGCCTTCGAGCAGTACTTC. Translated, it gives CASARGGQGAFEQYF.

The V and J genes are TRBV28 and TRBJ1-1; 9 positions agree with TRBD1. Losses at the gene ends were 3 bases for V and 4 bases for J; bases not matched to a gene: 6. The CDR3 is 15 residues long. From germline, CDR1 is MDHEN and CDR2 SYDVKM. The CDR3 region is CASSLTDRGGTEAFF. DNA of the CDR3: TGTGCCAGCAGTTTGACTGACAGGGGGGGCACTGAAGCTTTCTTT.

The chain links TRBV5-1 to TRBJ1-1; 9 bases agree with TRBD1. This CDR3 contains 17 residues. Per germline, CDR1 SGHRS and CDR2 YFSETQ. Germline trimming cut 0 bases from V and 0 bases from J; bases unmatched to any gene: 6. The CDR3 DNA reads as TGCGCCAGCAGCTTGGCTATACAGGGGGCCATGAACACTGAAGCTTTCTTT. Translating it yields CASSLAIQGAMNTEAFF. Together with reference TRBV5-1 and TRBJ1-1, the CDR3 gives the full variable domain: KAGVTQTPRYLIKTRGQQVTLSCSPISGHRSVSWYQQTPGQGLQFLFEYFSETQRNKGNFPGRFSGRQFSNSRSEMNVSTLELGDSALYLCASSLAIQGAMNTEAFFGQGTRLTVV.

The chain combines TRBV5-6 with TRBJ2-3; 7 bases align to TRBD1. There are 15 residues in the CDR3. The junction had 7 bases not matched to a gene; V was cut back by 5 bases and J by 1 base. Per the germline V gene, CDR1 is SGHDT and CDR2 is YYEEEE. In nucleotides, the CDR3 is TGTGCCAGCAGGGTACAGGGGCCGGGCACAGATACGCAGTATTTT. This encodes CASRVQGPGTDTQYF.

J is TRBJ1-1 and V is TRBV10-3; 11 bases match TRBD1. V dropped 5 bases and J dropped 3; count of bases not matched to a gene: 8. Per germline, CDR1 ENHRY and CDR2 SYGVKD. This CDR3 contains 16 residues. The CDR3 sequence: CAISPSPGQGDTEAFF. CDR3 DNA: TGTGCCATCAGTCCTTCACCGGGACAGGGGGACACTGAAGCTTTCTTT.

The rearrangement joins TRBV9 to TRBJ2-1; 7 positions agree with TRBD1. The V and J ends lost 1 base and 5 bases, in that order; junction bases with no gene match: 3. Germline V gene data show CDR1 as SGDLS and CDR2 as YYNGEE. CDR3 size: 14 residues. In DNA, the CDR3 is TGTGCCAGCAGCGTAAGACAGGGAGACAATGAGCAGTTCTTC. As protein: CASSVRQGDNEQFF.